Listed here are 13 T cell receptor beta chains from one sample, sequenced in a study of beta chain features in type 1 diabetes. The study's findings and limits: Within each of all four CD4+ subsets, Type 1 diabetes patients had TCRB CDR3s that were moderately but significantly shorter.

The entirety of the isolated RNA underwent reverse transcription, so expressed TCRB transcripts were sequenced. Here immunoSEQ multiplex PCR was the method, and the copy in TCRdb shows in-frame clones only, minus some. The sample has over 150,000 clones; less than 9.5% are singletons. These receptors' targets are unknown. Sequencing was performed on central memory CD4+ T cells from blood. The receptors were gathered from a woman aged 40 to 50 with type 1 diabetes.

The chain carries TRBV5-4 and TRBJ1-6; unclear D gene. The CDR3 extends over 14 amino acids. Germline V gene lookup returns CDR1 SGHNT and CDR2 YYREEE (reference sequence). Trimming removed 0 bases from V and 7 bases from J, with 8 bases in between. CDR3 protein: CASSLEFENSPLHF. The CDR3 nucleotides read TGTGCCAGCAGCTTGGAGTTTGAGAATTCACCCCTCCACTTT.

This clone was seen a few times. The chain links TRBV28 to TRBJ1-2; D not certain. CDR1 and CDR2 (germline): MDHEN, SYDVKM. Trimming cost V 3 bases and J 1 base, with 6 bases left between them. There are 13 residues in the CDR3. CDR3 DNA sequence: TGTGCCAGCAGTTTGGCCGATAACTATGGCTACACCTTC. As protein: CASSLADNYGYTF.

The gene calls are TRBV27 and TRBJ1-1; 7 nucleotides agree with TRBD1. The J segment lost 1 base and the V segment lost 5 bases, leaving 7 bases of the junction unmatched. CDR1 is MNHEY, CDR2 SMNVEV, per germline (reference sequence). The CDR3 spans 15 residues. The CDR3 loop is CASSRPGTANTEAFF. In nucleotides, the CDR3 is TGTGCCAGCAGTCGCCCCGGGACAGCGAACACTGAAGCTTTCTTT.

This chain connects TRBV28 to TRBJ1-5, with a weak D call TRBD1 (6 bases). This CDR3 has 14 amino acids. Germline V lookup: CDR1 MDHEN, CDR2 SYDVKM. V was clipped by 8 bases and J by 0 bases, with 11 bases between them. The CDR3 loop reads CASRDTNSNQPQHF. The DNA for the CDR3 is TGTGCCAGCCGGGACACCAATAGCAATCAGCCCCAGCATTTT.

This chain joins TRBV18 and TRBJ2-5; maybe TRBD2 (5 bases). The CDR3 is made up of 14 amino acids. Per germline, CDR1 KGHSH and CDR2 LQKENI. The ends were cut back, 2 bases at V and 5 bases at J, with 12 bases in the middle. The CDR3 spells CASSPTDRGETQYF. The CDR3 DNA is TGTGCCAGCTCACCAACGGATCGAGGGGAGACCCAGTACTTC.

This clone appeared a few times. The chain is built from TRBV9 and TRBJ2-3; 8 nucleotides align to TRBD2. Germline V gene lookup returns CDR1 SGDLS and CDR2 YYNGEE. The CDR3 contains 17 residues. Trimming took 3 bases from V and 5 from J; bases not matched to a gene: 14. The CDR3 here is CASSARPLTGGQDTQYF. The DNA of the CDR3 is TGTGCCAGCAGCGCCCGACCCTTGACGGGGGGGCAAGATACGCAGTATTTT.

This clone has only a few counts. The V and J genes are TRBV5-1 and TRBJ2-5, with unresolved D. Trimming shortened V by 4 bases and J by 3 bases, and 7 bases separated the two germline ends. This CDR3 spans 12 amino acids. Looked up from germline, CDR1 is SGHRS and CDR2 is YFSETQ. The CDR3 sequence is CASSPSEETQYF. The CDR3 DNA is TGCGCCAGCAGCCCGTCGGAAGAGACCCAGTACTTC.

The chain employs TRBV5-5 and TRBJ1-4; D unclear. Germline-derived CDR1 and CDR2 are SGHKS and YYEKEE (reference sequence). This CDR3 is 15 amino acids long. V was cut by 0 bases and J by 8 bases, with 14 bases left in between. CDR3 protein: CASSLVEAGREKLFF. CDR3 sequence (DNA): TGTGCCAGCAGCTTGGTCGAGGCCGGGAGGGAAAAACTGTTTTTT.

This clone was counted a few times. The chain couples TRBV5-4 to TRBJ2-3; D uncertain. Germline V gives CDR1 SGHNT, CDR2 YYREEE (reference sequence). The V and J ends lost 0 bases and 3 bases respectively, with 5 bases between them. The CDR3 extends over 13 amino acids. CDR3 region: CASSLVGTDTQYF. DNA of the CDR3: TGTGCCAGCAGCTTGGTCGGGACAGATACGCAGTATTTT.

The chain uses TRBV11-2 and TRBJ2-7, with TRBD1 matching over 7 bases. The CDR3 spans 15 residues. Germline trimming cut 1 base from V and 3 bases from J; bases unmatched to any gene: 6. Germline CDR1 is SGHAT and CDR2 is FQNNGV. CDR3 sequence: CASSLAGTANYEQYF. DNA for the CDR3: TGTGCCAGCAGCTTAGCCGGGACAGCCAACTACGAGCAGTACTTC.

This clone has ten or more counts. V and J are TRBV28 and TRBJ1-1; D possibly corresponds to TRBD1 (5 bases). The V end was cut by 6 bases, the J end by 5 bases, with 16 bases between. Germline CDR1 and CDR2: MDHEN and SYDVKM. The CDR3 extends over 14 amino acids. CDR3 DNA sequence: TGTGCCAGCAGGGACATCACGCTTGGGACTGAAGCTTTCTTT. Its translation is CASRDITLGTEAFF.

This chain uses TRBV4-2 with TRBJ2-5; 15 bases are a match to TRBD2. This CDR3 is built from 17 residues. Germline CDR1 and CDR2: LGHNA and YNFKEQ. V lost 4 bases to trimming and J lost 2 bases; unmatched junction nucleotides: 5. The DNA for the CDR3 is TGTGCCAGCAGCCCAGGACTAGCGGGAGGGGCGCAAGAGACCCAGTACTTC. Translated, it gives CASSPGLAGGAQETQYF.

This clone was counted between two and nine times. The chain recombines TRBV5-1 with TRBJ2-1, with a possible D match to TRBD2 (6 bases). The CDR3 contains 16 residues. Germline V gene lookup returns CDR1 SGHRS and CDR2 YFSETQ. Trimming stripped 4 bases from V and 5 bases from J, with 19 bases between. The CDR3 DNA sequence: TGCGCCAGCAGCCCGGCCCGGGAGAGCTCGAACAATGAGCAGTTCTTC. The encoded protein is CASSPARESSNNEQFF.